The 22 T cell receptor beta chains in this list originate from one sample, sequenced in a study of CD8+ T cells in alopecia areata. Extracted from the samples, RNA was reverse transcribed into cDNA to serve as the sequencing template. Clones were sequenced by immunoSEQ multiplex PCR, and TCRdb holds only the in-frame ones, with some missing. The repertoire has 55,000 to 70,000 clones, approximately 46% of them found once; the top ten carry about a sixth. This material consisted of CD8+ T cells sorted from blood, taken at week 0. These receptors were collected from a human donor with alopecia areata.

There are many counts of this clone. The V gene is TRBV6-6, the J gene TRBJ2-6; the D gene is possibly TRBD2 (6 bases). V shed 5 bases and J shed 3 bases, with 11 bases lying between them. Per the germline V gene, CDR1 is MNHNY and CDR2 is SVGAGI (reference sequence). The CDR3 covers 15 residues. CDR3 nucleotides: TGTGCCAGCAGTGGTGGGACTGGTGGGGCCAACGTCCTGACTTTC. Amino acids: CASSGGTGGANVLTF.

The genes are TRBV5-1 and TRBJ2-7; the match to TRBD2 covers 8 bases. Trimming at V came to 4 bases and at J to 0 bases, leaving 3 bases not matched to a gene. There are 14 residues in the CDR3. CDR1 and CDR2 (germline): SGHRS, YFSETQ. CDR3 DNA: TGCGCCAGCAGCCCCGGGACTAGCTCCTACGAGCAGTACTTC. This sequence encodes CASSPGTSSYEQYF.

V is TRBV5-4 and J is TRBJ1-2; the D gene is possibly TRBD1 (5 bases). Germline CDR1 reads SGHNT; CDR2 reads YYREEE (reference sequence). Trimming left V 8 bases short and J 8 bases short, with 19 bases between. This CDR3 contains 13 residues. The DNA of the CDR3 is TGTGCCAGGTCCCACGGGGGGGAACGAGGCTACACCTTC. Translating gives CARSHGGERGYTF. The full variable domain, completed using reference TRBV5-4 and TRBJ1-2, is ETGVTQSPTHLIKTRGQQVTLRCSSQSGHNTVSWYQQALGQGPQFIFQYYREEENGRGNFPPRFSGLQFPNYSSELNVNALELDDSALYLCARSHGGERGYTFGSGTRLTVV.

The chain is built from TRBV5-1 and TRBJ1-5, with D possibly being TRBD1 (5 bases). V was cut by 3 bases and J by 8 bases, with 18 bases left in between. Germline V gives CDR1 SGHRS, CDR2 YFSETQ. CDR3 length: 15 amino acids. The CDR3 coding sequence is TGCGCCAGCAGCTCCTCCGACAGCCTAGTGGAGCCCCAGCATTTT. Translated, it gives CASSSSDSLVEPQHF.

J is TRBJ2-7 and V is TRBV5-1; 7 bases align to TRBD2. CDR3 size: 17 residues. Germline V gene sequence: CDR1 SGHRS, CDR2 YFSETQ. V dropped 0 bases and J dropped 2; count of bases not matched to a gene: 11. The DNA of the CDR3 is TGCGCCAGCAGCTTGGGTTCTATGGGAGGGAGAACCTACGAGCAGTACTTC. Its protein is CASSLGSMGGRTYEQYF.

The CDR3 is CASSAGSGRADGELFF. The CDR3 DNA reads TGTGCCAGCAGCGCTGGGAGCGGGAGGGCCGACGGGGAGCTGTTTTTT. This chain joins TRBV9 and TRBJ2-2, with TRBD2 identical over 10 bases. Trimming removed 3 bases from V and 7 bases from J; junction bases left unmatched: 9. The CDR3 totals 16 residues. The germline gives CDR1 SGDLS, CDR2 YYNGEE.

There are a few counts of this clone. The V and J genes are TRBV6-6 and TRBJ2-7, with TRBD2 matching over 9 bases. The V gene's germline CDR1 is MNHNY and CDR2 SVGAGI (reference sequence). V lost 4 bases, J lost 2 bases, and 3 bases stayed unmatched. CDR3 length equals 14 residues. DNA of the CDR3: TGTGCCAGCAGTTCGGTAGCGGGAGCCTACGAGCAGTACTTC. As protein: CASSSVAGAYEQYF.

The CDR3 DNA reads as TGTGCCAGTATTAGGACGGTTGCAACTAATGAAAAACTGTTTTTT. Translation: CASIRTVATNEKLFF. This chain joins TRBV2 and TRBJ1-4, with D hard to call. Germline CDR1 and CDR2: SNHLY and FYNNEI. V was trimmed by 9 bases and J by 0 bases, leaving 14 bases between them. The CDR3 spans 15 residues. The whole variable domain, remainder taken from reference TRBV2 and TRBJ1-4, is EPEVTQTPSHQVTQMGQEVILRCVPISNHLYFYWYRQILGQKVEFLVSFYNNEISEKSEIFDDQFSVERPDGSNFTLKIRSTKLEDSAMYFCASIRTVATNEKLFFGSGTQLSVL.

A note on this clone: The same CDR3 also results from other DNA sequences found in this sample. The J gene is TRBJ2-5, the V gene TRBV6-1, with 11 bases matching TRBD2. Germline V CDR1 and CDR2: MNHNS, SASEGT. With 2 bases clipped from V and 2 bases from J, the junction kept 1 base outside the gene matches. This CDR3 comprises 15 residues. CDR3 nucleotides: TGTGCCAGCAGTGAATTAGCGGGAGGGCAAGAGACCCAGTACTTC. It specifies CASSELAGGQETQYF.

This chain connects TRBV7-9 to TRBJ2-2; 12 positions agree with TRBD2. The ends lost 5 bases at V and 3 bases at J; junction bases unmatched: 13. Germline V gives CDR1 SEHNR, CDR2 FQNEAQ (reference sequence). CDR3 length: 19 amino acids. Here the CDR3 DNA reads TGTGCCAGCAGCGAATCGACTAGCGGGAGATTTGGATACACCGGGGAGCTGTTTTTT. Amino acids: CASSESTSGRFGYTGELFF.

This clone was recorded at least ten times. V is TRBV6-1 and J is TRBJ2-3; D is perhaps TRBD1 or TRBD2 (5 bases each). Germline values: CDR1 MNHNS, CDR2 SASEGT. The V end was cut by 6 bases, the J end by 8 bases, with 21 bases between. The CDR3 runs to 15 residues. CDR3 sequence: CASRTPGTPEGTQYF. CDR3 nucleotides: TGTGCCAGCAGAACCCCCGGGACCCCAGAGGGTACGCAGTATTTT.

The chain employs TRBV2 and TRBJ2-7, with 7 positions matching TRBD2. J lost 5 bases, V lost 5 bases, and 12 bases had no gene match. The CDR3 has 15 amino acids. Germline assignment: CDR1 SNHLY and CDR2 FYNNEI. CDR3 sequence reads: CASSPQRDGVDEQYF. Here the CDR3 DNA reads TGTGCCAGCAGTCCTCAGCGGGATGGGGTTGACGAGCAGTACTTC.

The chain couples TRBV19 to TRBJ2-1; weak D call: TRBD1 (5 bases). This CDR3 is 14 amino acids long. V was pared by 3 bases and J by 4 bases, with 10 bases between. Germline V lookup: CDR1 LNHDA, CDR2 SQIVND (reference sequence). CDR3 coding DNA: TGTGCCAGTAGTATCCTAGGGGCTTACAATGAGCAGTTCTTC. Translation: CASSILGAYNEQFF. Complete variable domain (other parts from reference TRBV19 and TRBJ2-1): DGGITQSPKYLFRKEGQNVTLSCEQNLNHDAMYWYRQDPGQGLRLIYYSQIVNDFQKGDIAEGYSVSREKKESFPLTVTSAQKNPTAFYLCASSILGAYNEQFFGPGTRLTVL.

The rearrangement uses TRBV6-1 and TRBJ2-5, with TRBD2 matching over 7 bases. This CDR3 spans 16 amino acids. Losses at the gene ends were 2 bases for V and 3 bases for J; bases not matched to a gene: 9. The germline V gene has CDR1 MNHNS and CDR2 SASEGT. CDR3 nucleotides: TGTGCCAGCAGTGAACCCCTTTTTCTAGCGGAAGAGACCCAGTACTTC. Protein sequence: CASSEPLFLAEETQYF.

CDR3 DNA: TGTGCCAGCAGTGCGGGGCGAGAAAAACTGTTTTTT. Translated, it gives CASSAGREKLFF. The chain recombines TRBV27 with TRBJ1-4; D may be TRBD1 (5 bases). V dropped 5 bases and J dropped 8 bases, with 9 bases sitting between them. CDR3 length equals 12 residues. Per the germline V gene, CDR1 is MNHEY and CDR2 is SMNVEV (reference sequence).

The rearrangement uses TRBV4-2 and TRBJ1-1, with D hard to call. The CDR3 is 12 amino acids. Trimming removed 4 bases from V and 3 bases from J, with 6 bases in between. Germline CDR1 LGHNA, CDR2 YNFKEQ. The CDR3 sequence is CASSRFDTEAFF. DNA of the CDR3: TGTGCCAGCAGCCGCTTCGACACTGAAGCTTTCTTT.

On this clone itself: At one boundary the junction diverges from the germline segment, which might be a read error. The chain carries TRBV29-1 and TRBJ1-2; the match to TRBD1 covers 10 bases. Germline CDR1 and CDR2: SQVTM and ANQGSEA. The CDR3 covers 13 residues. CDR3 sequence (DNA): TGCAGCGTAAGGGACAGGGGAAACTCTGGCTACACCTTC. It specifies CSVRDRGNSGYTF.

This clone was recorded only once. This chain links TRBV13 with TRBJ2-1, with 15 bases that match TRBD2. Per germline, CDR1 PRHDT and CDR2 FYEKMQ (reference sequence). V gave up 5 bases and J gave up 8 bases; unmatched junction bases: 7. This CDR3 region has 16 residues. CDR3 coding DNA: TGTGCCAGCAGCGACACCGGGACTAGCGGGAGGTATGAGCAGTTCTTC. Translated: CASSDTGTSGRYEQFF.

This chain links TRBV29-1 with TRBJ2-7; 9 positions agree with TRBD1. This CDR3 has 12 amino acids. V was pared by 5 bases and J by 6 bases, with 5 bases of the junction left unmatched. In germline, CDR1 is SQVTM, CDR2 ANQGSEA. The CDR3 loop is CSVLDRGSEQYF. The CDR3 DNA follows: TGCAGCGTTTTGGACAGGGGATCCGAGCAGTACTTC.

This clone was counted a few times. The chain links TRBV29-1 to TRBJ2-2; D unresolved. Germline loops: CDR1 SQVTM, CDR2 ANQGSEA. There are 11 residues in the CDR3. Trimming took 5 bases from V and 3 from J, leaving 4 bases between them. The CDR3 here is CSVPDTGELFF. The CDR3 coding sequence is TGCAGCGTTCCTGACACCGGGGAGCTGTTTTTT.

V usage is TRBV29-1 and J usage is TRBJ2-1, with 9 bases lining up with TRBD2. CDR3 length equals 14 residues. The V segment lost 7 bases and the J segment 7 bases; nucleotides outside the gene matches: 11. Germline V lookup: CDR1 SQVTM, CDR2 ANQGSEA. CDR3 DNA: TGCAGCGGGTTCCCCCATAGCGGGAGAAATGAGCAGTTCTTC. This encodes CSGFPHSGRNEQFF.

This clone was detected only a few times. The V call is TRBV4-3, the J call TRBJ2-1, with 11 bases matching TRBD2. Losses at the gene ends were 5 bases for V and 4 bases for J; bases not matched to a gene: 7. This CDR3 comprises 16 residues. The V gene's germline CDR1 is LGHNA and CDR2 YSLEER. CDR3 DNA: TGCGCCAGCAGCTCCTCGACTAGCGGGAATTACAATGAGCAGTTCTTC. Its translation: CASSSSTSGNYNEQFF.